Listed below are T cell receptor beta chains from one sample, sequenced in a study of T cell repertoires in cytomegalovirus infection. TCRdb re-called the reads through MiXCR, storing one row per CDR3 protein. The sample contains approximately 170,000 distinct CDR3 sequences, approximately 14% of which appear only once. The sequencing input was PBMCs. The receptor source for this set is a human donor in good health (CMV status not recorded). Some clones in this sample may be carry-over from other donors' samples. CDR3s include the opening cysteine and the closing phenylalanine or tryptophan. The D gene is left open where the match is weak. A row's size may be missing; if present it is once, few, many or a size class.

j_call | v_call | d_call | clone_size | cdr3_aa | cdr3_nt
TRBJ1-4 | TRBV20-1 | . | few | CSARAGAGNSEKLFF | TGCAGTGCTAGAGCCGGAGCGGGAAACAGCGAAAAACTGTTTTTT
TRBJ1-2 | TRBV6-1 | . | few | CASSVNYGYTF | TGTGCCAGCAGTGTTAACTATGGCTACACCTTC
TRBJ1-1 | TRBV7-2 | . | many | CASSLGGGGSSTEAFF | TGTGCCAGCAGCTTAGGTGGCGGGGGTTCAAGCACTGAAGCTTTCTTT
TRBJ2-1 | TRBV18 | . | once | CASSPLTTGSPIIYNEQFF | TGTGCCAGCTCACCCCTAACTACAGGTTCCCCAATAATATACAATGAGCAGTTCTTC
TRBJ2-2 | TRBV19 | TRBD1 | many | CASSKQGTTNTGELFF | TGTGCCAGTAGTAAACAGGGGACCACGAACACCGGGGAGCTGTTTTTT
TRBJ2-3 | TRBV10-3 | . | . | CAISIRTGTTSTDTQYF | TGTGCCATCAGCATAAGGACGGGGACCACTAGCACAGATACGCAGTATTTT
TRBJ2-1 | TRBV19 | TRBD2 | few | CATTGTSGVIYNEQFF | TGTGCCACGACCGGGACTAGCGGGGTGATCTACAATGAGCAGTTCTTC
TRBJ2-3 | TRBV10-3 | TRBD2 | many | CAISEAGETDTQYF | TGTGCCATCAGTGAGGCGGGGGAGACAGATACGCAGTATTTT
TRBJ2-3 | TRBV29-1 | TRBD2 | few | CSVETRGVDTQYF | TGCAGCGTTGAAACGCGGGGGGTAGATACGCAGTATTTT
TRBJ2-1 | TRBV10-3 | . | many | CAISGGSSHEQFF | TGTGCCATCAGTGGTGGGTCTTCCCATGAGCAGTTCTTC
TRBJ1-1 | TRBV7-2 | . | . | CASILFASRTEAFF | TGTGCCAGCATCCTTTTTGCTTCTCGCACTGAAGCTTTCTTT
TRBJ1-1 | TRBV12-3/TRBV12-4 | . | many | CASSFLGGGEAFF | TGTGCCAGCAGTTTTTTAGGGGGAGGTGAAGCTTTCTTT
TRBJ1-1 | TRBV7-2 | . | many | CASSSQHEAFF | TGTGCCAGCAGCTCCCAACACGAAGCTTTCTTT
TRBJ2-5 | TRBV14 | . | few | CASSQGVGGGVAETQYF | TGTGCCAGCAGCCAAGGGGTTGGAGGGGGAGTTGCAGAGACCCAGTACTTC
TRBJ2-7 | TRBV7-8 | TRBD1 | many | CASSGRDSSYEQYF | TGTGCCAGCAGCGGCCGGGACAGTTCCTACGAGCAGTACTTC
TRBJ1-1 | TRBV20-1 | TRBD1 | many | CSGHRDRVLRNTEAFF | TGCAGTGGACACCGGGACAGGGTTTTGAGGAACACTGAAGCTTTCTTT
TRBJ2-2 | TRBV2 | . | . | CATSKGVGTGELFF | TGTGCCACATCCAAAGGGGTAGGGACCGGGGAGCTGTTTTTT
TRBJ2-3 | TRBV2 | . | many | CASNALADTQYF | TGTGCCAGCAACGCGTTAGCAGATACGCAGTATTTT
TRBJ2-6 | TRBV4-2 | . | . | CASSPGTGRSGANVLTF | TGTGCCAGCAGCCCAGGGACGGGCCGCTCTGGGGCCAACGTCCTGACTTTC
TRBJ2-5 | TRBV4-3 | TRBD2 | few | CASSQDPSGRAEETQYF | TGCGCCAGCAGCCAAGACCCTAGCGGGAGGGCCGAGGAGACCCAGTACTTC
TRBJ1-1 | TRBV6-6 | . | . | CASTGVLNTEAFF | TGTGCCAGCACCGGAGTCTTGAACACTGAAGCTTTCTTT
TRBJ2-7 | TRBV7-2 | . | many | CASSLAGLTYEQYF | TGTGCCAGCAGCTTAGCGGGTCTGACCTACGAGCAGTACTTC
TRBJ1-6 | TRBV7-2 | . | many | CASSLGHSPLHF | TGTGCCAGCAGCCTGGGACATTCACCCCTCCACTTT
TRBJ2-3 | TRBV7-9 | TRBD2 | few | CASSFPGLANTDTQYF | TGTGCCAGCAGCTTCCCGGGACTAGCGAACACAGATACGCAGTATTTT
TRBJ2-1 | TRBV29-1 | . | few | CSVASQGFSYNEQFF | TGCAGCGTCGCCTCACAGGGCTTCTCCTACAATGAGCAGTTCTTC
TRBJ1-4 | TRBV7-9 | . | . | CASSSVGTYNEKLFF | TGTGCCAGCAGCTCGGTGGGGACCTATAATGAAAAACTGTTTTTT
TRBJ1-5 | TRBV7-2 | . | many | CASSPRTDSNQPQHF | TGTGCCAGCAGCCCGAGGACGGACAGCAATCAGCCCCAGCATTTT
TRBJ2-4 | TRBV7-2 | TRBD2 | many | CASSLGGGLGEAKNIQYF | TGTGCCAGCAGCTTAGGGGGGGGTTTGGGGGAGGCCAAAAACATTCAGTACTTC
TRBJ1-5 | TRBV7-9 | . | many | CASSAQGPNQPQHF | TGTGCCAGCAGCGCACAGGGCCCCAATCAGCCCCAGCATTTT
TRBJ2-2 | TRBV6-2/TRBV6-3 | . | few | CATVTTNTGELFF | TGTGCCACCGTGACCACGAACACCGGGGAGCTGTTTTTT
TRBJ1-5 | TRBV7-3 | . | many | CASSLYPNQPQHF | TGTGCCAGCAGCTTATACCCAAATCAGCCCCAGCATTTT
TRBJ1-1 | TRBV6-6 | . | many | CASSYSTETNTEAFF | TGTGCCAGCAGTTACTCGACCGAGACGAACACTGAAGCTTTCTTT
TRBJ1-1 | TRBV7-9 | . | . | CASSLGDGRNTEAFF | TGTGCCAGCAGCTTAGGGGACGGTCGGAACACTGAAGCTTTCTTT
TRBJ1-5 | TRBV7-6 | . | many | CASSLAQGQPQHF | TGTGCCAGCAGCTTAGCACAGGGCCAGCCCCAGCATTTT
TRBJ1-2 | TRBV20-1 | TRBD1 | . | CSARDEGRGRSYGYTF | TGCAGTGCTAGAGACGAGGGCAGGGGGCGAAGCTATGGCTACACCTTC
TRBJ2-5 | TRBV6-6 | TRBD2 | few | CASRAGTSGTEETQYF | TGTGCCAGCAGGGCCGGGACTAGCGGTACCGAAGAGACCCAGTACTTC
TRBJ1-5 | TRBV29-1 | TRBD1 | . | CSVRTGGQGNQPQHF | TGCAGCGTCAGAACAGGGGGCCAAGGCAATCAGCCCCAGCATTTT
TRBJ1-1 | TRBV29-1 | . | . | CSVVGSGTEAFF | TGCAGCGTTGTAGGGTCGGGCACTGAAGCTTTCTTT
TRBJ2-1 | TRBV20-1 | . | few | CSARSGLPHEQFF | TGCAGTGCTAGATCTGGGTTGCCCCATGAGCAGTTCTTC
TRBJ2-1 | TRBV28 | . | . | CASSLLAGVGSYNEQFF | TGTGCCAGCAGTTTATTAGCAGGGGTAGGTTCCTACAATGAGCAGTTCTTC
TRBJ2-7 | TRBV5-6 | TRBD2 | . | CASSYSGGALYEQYF | TGTGCCAGCAGCTATAGCGGGGGGGCTCTCTACGAGCAGTACTTC
TRBJ2-3 | TRBV28 | . | many | CASSLLTDTQYF | TGTGCCAGCAGCCTCCTCACAGATACGCAGTATTTT
TRBJ2-1 | TRBV14 | . | few | CASSQLSAPYNEQFF | TGTGCCAGCAGCCAACTTTCCGCACCTTACAATGAGCAGTTCTTC
TRBJ2-7 | TRBV2 | TRBD2 | . | CASSLLAGEQYF | TGTGCCAGCAGTCTTCTAGCGGGCGAGCAGTACTTC
TRBJ1-3 | TRBV19 | TRBD1 | many | CASTRDSNSGNTIYF | TGTGCCAGTACCCGGGACAGCAACTCTGGAAACACCATATATTTT
TRBJ2-3 | TRBV28 | . | many | CASSLLAEASTDTQYF | TGTGCCAGCAGTTTACTCGCGGAGGCTAGCACAGATACGCAGTATTTT
TRBJ2-7 | TRBV5-1 | TRBD2 | . | CASSLERELGEQYF | TGCGCCAGCAGCTTGGAGCGGGAGTTAGGTGAGCAGTACTTC
TRBJ2-7 | TRBV7-2 | . | many | CASSLVSVPSESRAEQYF | TGTGCCAGCAGCTTAGTCTCGGTTCCTAGCGAGAGTCGGGCCGAGCAGTACTTC
TRBJ1-5 | TRBV18 | . | few | CASSPVQVKNQPQHF | TGTGCCAGCTCACCAGTTCAGGTGAAGAATCAGCCCCAGCATTTT
TRBJ1-5 | TRBV10-2 | . | many | CASSESGGANQPQHF | TGCGCCAGCAGTGAGTCTGGCGGGGCGAATCAGCCCCAGCATTTT
TRBJ1-4 | TRBV7-2 | TRBD1 | many | CASSLGGQRQGKLFF | TGTGCCAGCAGCTTAGGGGGACAGAGGCAGGGAAAACTGTTTTTT